This T cell receptor (beta chain) was identified in a study of T cells in Graves' hyperthyroidism and ophthalmopathy. The CDR3 regions of TCR beta were amplified from RNA transcripts. TCR CDR3 underwent first-round RT-PCR with the HTBI primer set. One entry per CDR3 protein, called by TCRdb with MiXCR from the multiplex PCR reads. The sample holds around 99,000 distinct CDR3 sequences, roughly 15% seen once. Pregnant or lactating patients were excluded, as were those with uncontrolled infection or other autoimmune disease. Ten or more counts support this clonotype. The V gene's germline CDR1 is DFQATT and CDR2 SNEGSKA (reference sequence). CDR3 length: 13 amino acids. V dropped 1 base and J dropped 5 bases, with 8 bases sitting between them.

Sequenced input: blood. V gene TRBV20-1 combines with J gene TRBJ2-2; D uncertain. The TCR sequence derives from a woman aged 45-60 years with Graves' hyperthyroidism. The CDR3 loop is CSARGLHTGELFF. For the CDR3, the DNA is TGCAGTGCTAGAGGACTTCATACCGGGGAGCTGTTTTTT.